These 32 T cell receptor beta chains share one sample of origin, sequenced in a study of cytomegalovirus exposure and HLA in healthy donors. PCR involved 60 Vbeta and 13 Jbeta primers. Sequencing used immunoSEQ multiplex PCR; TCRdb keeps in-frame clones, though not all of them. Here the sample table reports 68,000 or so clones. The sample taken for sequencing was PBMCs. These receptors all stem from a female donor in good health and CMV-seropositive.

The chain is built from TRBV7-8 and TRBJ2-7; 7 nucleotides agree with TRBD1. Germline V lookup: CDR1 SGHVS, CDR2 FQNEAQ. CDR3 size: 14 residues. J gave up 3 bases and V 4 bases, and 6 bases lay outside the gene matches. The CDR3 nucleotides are TGTGCCAGCAGCTACCGGGACAGCTTCTACGAGCAGTACTTC. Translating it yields CASSYRDSFYEQYF. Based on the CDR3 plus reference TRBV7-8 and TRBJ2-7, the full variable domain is GAGVSQSPRYKVAKRGQDVALRCDPISGHVSLFWYQQALGQGPEFLTYFQNEAQLDKSGLPSDRFFAERPEGSVSTLKIQRTQQEDSAVYLCASSYRDSFYEQYFGPGTRLTVT.

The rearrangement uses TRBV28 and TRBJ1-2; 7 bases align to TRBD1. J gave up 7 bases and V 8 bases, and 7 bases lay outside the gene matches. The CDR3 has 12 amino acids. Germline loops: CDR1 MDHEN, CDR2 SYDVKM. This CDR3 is CASYRGQGGYTF. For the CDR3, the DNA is TGTGCCAGCTACAGGGGTCAGGGTGGCTACACCTTC.

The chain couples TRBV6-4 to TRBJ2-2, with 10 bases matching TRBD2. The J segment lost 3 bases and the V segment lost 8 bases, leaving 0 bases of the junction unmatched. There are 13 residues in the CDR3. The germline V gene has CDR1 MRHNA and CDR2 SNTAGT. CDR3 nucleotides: TGTGCCAGCGGGACTAGCGACACCGGGGAGCTGTTTTTT. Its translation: CASGTSDTGELFF.

CDR3 protein: CAWRAGGRYEQYF. In nucleotides, the CDR3 is TGTGCCTGGAGGGCGGGGGGACGCTACGAGCAGTACTTC. The V gene is TRBV30, the J gene TRBJ2-7; TRBD2 aligns across 8 bases. The V gene's germline CDR1 is GTSNPN and CDR2 SVGIG (reference sequence). The CDR3 sequence is 13 residues long. V was pared by 3 bases and J by 3 bases, with 4 bases of the junction left unmatched.

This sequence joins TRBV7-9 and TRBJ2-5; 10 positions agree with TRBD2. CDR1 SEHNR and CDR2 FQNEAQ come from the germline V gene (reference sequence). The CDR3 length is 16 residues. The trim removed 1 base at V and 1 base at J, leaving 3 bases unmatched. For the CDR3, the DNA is TGTGCCAGCAGCTTAGTACTAGCGGGGATCCAAGAGACCCAGTACTTC. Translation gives CASSLVLAGIQETQYF.

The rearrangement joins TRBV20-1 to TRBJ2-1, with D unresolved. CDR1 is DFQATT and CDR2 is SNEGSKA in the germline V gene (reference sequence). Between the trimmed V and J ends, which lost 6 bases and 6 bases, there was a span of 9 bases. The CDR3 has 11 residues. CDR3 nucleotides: TGCAGTGCATCTCGGGTCAATGAGCAGTTCTTC. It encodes CSASRVNEQFF.

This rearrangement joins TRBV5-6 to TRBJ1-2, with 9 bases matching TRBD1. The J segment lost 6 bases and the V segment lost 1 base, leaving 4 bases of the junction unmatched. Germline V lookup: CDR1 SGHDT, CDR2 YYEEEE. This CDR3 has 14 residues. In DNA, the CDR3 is TGTGCCAGCAGCTTGTTGGGACAGGGAGATGGCTACACCTTC. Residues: CASSLLGQGDGYTF.

This CDR3 reads CASSLVAGDETQYF. Written as DNA, the CDR3 is TGCGCCAGCAGCTTGGTGGCAGGGGATGAGACCCAGTACTTC. V usage is TRBV4-1 and J usage is TRBJ2-5, with D perhaps TRBD1 (6 bases). Germline V gives CDR1 MGHRA, CDR2 YSYEKL. V shed 5 bases and J shed 5 bases, with 15 bases lying between them. The CDR3 loop spans 14 amino acids.

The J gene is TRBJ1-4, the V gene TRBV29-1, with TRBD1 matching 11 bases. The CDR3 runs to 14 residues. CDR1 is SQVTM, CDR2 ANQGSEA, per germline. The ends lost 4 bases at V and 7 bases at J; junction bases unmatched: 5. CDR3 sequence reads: CSVGTGGGSEKLFF. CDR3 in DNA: TGCAGCGTTGGGACAGGGGGCGGCAGTGAAAAACTGTTTTTT.

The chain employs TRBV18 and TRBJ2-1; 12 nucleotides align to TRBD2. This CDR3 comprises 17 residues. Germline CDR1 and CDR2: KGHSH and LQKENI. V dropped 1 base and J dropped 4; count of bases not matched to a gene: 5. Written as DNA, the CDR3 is TGTGCCAGCTCACCACGACTAGCGGGGGATTTTTACAATGAGCAGTTCTTC. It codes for CASSPRLAGDFYNEQFF.

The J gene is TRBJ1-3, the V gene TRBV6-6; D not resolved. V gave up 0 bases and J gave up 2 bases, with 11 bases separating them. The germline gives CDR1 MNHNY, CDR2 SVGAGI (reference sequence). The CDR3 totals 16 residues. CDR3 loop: CASSYSVQPTGNTIYF. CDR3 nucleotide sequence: TGTGCCAGCAGTTACTCCGTACAGCCGACTGGAAACACCATATATTTT.

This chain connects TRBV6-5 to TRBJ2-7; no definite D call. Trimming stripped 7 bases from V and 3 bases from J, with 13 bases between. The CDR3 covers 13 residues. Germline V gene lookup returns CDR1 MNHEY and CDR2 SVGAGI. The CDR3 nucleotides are TGTGCCAGCACAGGCGTATCCCTCTACGAGCAGTACTTC. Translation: CASTGVSLYEQYF.

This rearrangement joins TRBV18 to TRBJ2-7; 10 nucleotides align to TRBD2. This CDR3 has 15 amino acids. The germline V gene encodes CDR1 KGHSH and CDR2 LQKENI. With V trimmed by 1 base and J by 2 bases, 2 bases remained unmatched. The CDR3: CASSPQREGPYEQYF. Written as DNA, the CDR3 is TGTGCCAGCTCACCACAGCGGGAGGGCCCCTACGAGCAGTACTTC.

CDR3: CASSLAGGTQHF. The CDR3 DNA reads TGTGCCAGCAGCTTGGCCGGGGGGACCCAGCATTTT. The J gene is TRBJ1-5, the V gene TRBV5-4; TRBD1 is a possible D gene (5 bases). The CDR3 extends over 12 amino acids. Germline V gene lookup returns CDR1 SGHNT and CDR2 YYREEE (reference sequence). Trimming cost V 0 bases and J 11 bases, with 9 bases left between them.

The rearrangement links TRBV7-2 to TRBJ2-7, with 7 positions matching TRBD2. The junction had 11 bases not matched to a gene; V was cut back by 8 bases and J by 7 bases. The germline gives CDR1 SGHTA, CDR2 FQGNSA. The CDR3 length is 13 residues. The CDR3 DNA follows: TGTGCCAGCTCCCGGAATAGCGGGTGGGAGCAGTACTTC. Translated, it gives CASSRNSGWEQYF.

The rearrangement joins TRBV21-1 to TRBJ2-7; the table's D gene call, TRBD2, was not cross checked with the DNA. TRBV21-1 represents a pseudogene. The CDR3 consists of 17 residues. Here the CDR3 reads CASSREGASGRAYEQYF. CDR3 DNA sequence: TGTGCCAGCAGCAGGGAAGGGGCTAGCGGGAGGGCCTACGAGCAGTACTTC.

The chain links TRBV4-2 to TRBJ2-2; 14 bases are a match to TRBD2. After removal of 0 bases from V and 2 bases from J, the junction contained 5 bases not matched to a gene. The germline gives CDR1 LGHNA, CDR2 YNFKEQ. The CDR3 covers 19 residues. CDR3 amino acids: CASSQDSGLAGGNTGELFF. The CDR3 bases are TGTGCCAGCAGCCAAGATTCCGGACTAGCGGGAGGAAACACCGGGGAGCTGTTTTTT.

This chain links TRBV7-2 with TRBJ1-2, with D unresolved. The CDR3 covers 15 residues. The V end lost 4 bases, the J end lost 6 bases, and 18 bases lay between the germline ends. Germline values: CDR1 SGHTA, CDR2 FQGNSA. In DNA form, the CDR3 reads TGTGCCAGCAGCTACCCGCGGGTTCCTTTAAATGGCTACACCTTC. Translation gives CASSYPRVPLNGYTF.

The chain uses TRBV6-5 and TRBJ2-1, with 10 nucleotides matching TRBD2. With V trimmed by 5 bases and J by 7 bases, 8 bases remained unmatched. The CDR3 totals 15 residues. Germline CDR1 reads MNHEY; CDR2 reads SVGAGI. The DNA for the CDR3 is TGTGCCAGCAGTCTAGGACTAGCGGCCCGGAATGAGCAGTTCTTC. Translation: CASSLGLAARNEQFF.

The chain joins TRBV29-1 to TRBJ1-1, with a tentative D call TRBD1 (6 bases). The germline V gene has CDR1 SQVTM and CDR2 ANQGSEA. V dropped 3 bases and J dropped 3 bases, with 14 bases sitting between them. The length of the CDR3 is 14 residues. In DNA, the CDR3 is TGCAGCGTTGATACAGGGCCGATGGACACTGAAGCTTTCTTT. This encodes CSVDTGPMDTEAFF.

CDR3 coding DNA: TGTGCCTGGAGTCGCGGGACAGGGGGGACGGGCAATCAGCCCCAGCATTTT. Translated: CAWSRGTGGTGNQPQHF. This chain joins TRBV30 and TRBJ1-5, with TRBD1 matching over 11 bases. Unmatched junction bases numbered 8, after V lost 2 bases and J lost 2 bases. The CDR3 length is 17 residues. The germline CDR1 and CDR2 sequences are GTSNPN and SVGIG (reference sequence). Supplemented by reference TRBV30 and TRBJ1-5, the full variable domain reads SQTIHQWPATLVQPVGSPLSLECTVEGTSNPNLYWYRQAAGRGLQLLFYSVGIGQISSEVPQNLSASRPQDRQFILSSKKLLLSDSGFYLCAWSRGTGGTGNQPQHFGDGTRLSIL.

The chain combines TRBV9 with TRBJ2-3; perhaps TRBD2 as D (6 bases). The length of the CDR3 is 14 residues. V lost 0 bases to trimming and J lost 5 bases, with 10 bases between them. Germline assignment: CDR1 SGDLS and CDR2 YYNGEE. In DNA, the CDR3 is TGTGCCAGCAGCGTAGGGCGGGGAAGAGATACGCAGTATTTT. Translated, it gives CASSVGRGRDTQYF.

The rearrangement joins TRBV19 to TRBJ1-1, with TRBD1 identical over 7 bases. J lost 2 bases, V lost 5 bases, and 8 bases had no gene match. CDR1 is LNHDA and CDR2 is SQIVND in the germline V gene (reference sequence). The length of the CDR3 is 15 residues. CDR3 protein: CASSAAGTANTEAFF. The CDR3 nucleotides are TGTGCCAGTAGTGCAGCCGGGACAGCTAACACTGAAGCTTTCTTT.

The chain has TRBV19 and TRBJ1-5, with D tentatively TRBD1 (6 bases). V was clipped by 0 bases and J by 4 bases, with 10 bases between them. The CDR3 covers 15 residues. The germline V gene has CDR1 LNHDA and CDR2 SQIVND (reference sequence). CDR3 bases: TGTGCCAGTAGTATAGACAGGGGAAGGAATCAGCCCCAGCATTTT. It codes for CASSIDRGRNQPQHF.

The CDR3 nucleotides read TGCGCCAGCACAGGGTCAACCTACGAGCAGTACTTC. Protein sequence: CASTGSTYEQYF. V is TRBV5-1 and J is TRBJ2-7; D possibly corresponds to TRBD1 (5 bases). The CDR3 spans 12 residues. The V gene's germline CDR1 is SGHRS and CDR2 YFSETQ. V was shortened by 6 bases and J by 2 bases, with 9 bases between the two germline ends.

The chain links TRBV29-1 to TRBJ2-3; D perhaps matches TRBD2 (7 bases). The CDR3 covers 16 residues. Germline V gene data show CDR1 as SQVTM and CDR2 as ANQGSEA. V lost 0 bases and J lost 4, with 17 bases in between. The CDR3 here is CSVEDRGAFRPDTQYF. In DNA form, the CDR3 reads TGCAGCGTTGAAGATCGGGGGGCATTTCGTCCAGATACGCAGTATTTT.

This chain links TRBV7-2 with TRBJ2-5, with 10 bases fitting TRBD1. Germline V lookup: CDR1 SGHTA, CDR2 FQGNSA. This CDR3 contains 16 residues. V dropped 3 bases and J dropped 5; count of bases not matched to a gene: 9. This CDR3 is CASSFPAGQGGETQYF. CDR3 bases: TGTGCCAGCAGCTTCCCTGCCGGACAGGGGGGGGAGACCCAGTACTTC.

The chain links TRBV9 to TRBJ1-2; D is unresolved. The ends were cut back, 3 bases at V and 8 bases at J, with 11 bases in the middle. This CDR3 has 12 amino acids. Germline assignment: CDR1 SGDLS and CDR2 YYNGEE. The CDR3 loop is CASSAEGRGYTF. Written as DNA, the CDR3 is TGTGCCAGCAGCGCCGAAGGGAGGGGCTACACCTTC.

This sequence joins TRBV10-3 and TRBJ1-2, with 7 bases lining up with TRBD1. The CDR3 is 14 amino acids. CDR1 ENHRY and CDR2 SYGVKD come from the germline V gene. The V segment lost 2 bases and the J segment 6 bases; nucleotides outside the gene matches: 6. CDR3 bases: TGTGCCATCAGTGAGCGGGGCAGGGGGGATGGCTACACCTTC. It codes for CAISERGRGDGYTF.

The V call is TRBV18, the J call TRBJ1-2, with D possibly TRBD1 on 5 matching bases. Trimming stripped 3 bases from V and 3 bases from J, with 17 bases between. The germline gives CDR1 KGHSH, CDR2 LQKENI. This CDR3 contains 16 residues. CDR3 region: CASSPAGGAPDYGYTF. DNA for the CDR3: TGTGCCAGCTCACCTGCTGGAGGGGCGCCTGACTATGGCTACACCTTC.

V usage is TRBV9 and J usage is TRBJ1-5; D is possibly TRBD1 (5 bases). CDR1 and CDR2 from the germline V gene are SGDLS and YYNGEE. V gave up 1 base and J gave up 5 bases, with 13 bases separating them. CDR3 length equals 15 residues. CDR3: CASSVSGRGDQPQHF. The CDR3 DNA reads TGTGCCAGCAGCGTATCTGGGAGGGGAGATCAGCCCCAGCATTTT.

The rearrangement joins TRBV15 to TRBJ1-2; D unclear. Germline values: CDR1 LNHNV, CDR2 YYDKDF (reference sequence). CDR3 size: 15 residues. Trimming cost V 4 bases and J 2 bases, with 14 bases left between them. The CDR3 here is CATSNLRRNNYGYTF. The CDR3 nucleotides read TGTGCCACCAGCAATCTAAGGAGAAACAACTATGGCTACACCTTC.